These 26 T cell receptor beta chains were all obtained from the same sample, sequenced in a study of tumor and adjacent non-tumor tissue in lung cancer. TCRbeta libraries were built with three rounds of nested PCR, modified from ARM-PCR. TCRdb recomputed calls from the multiplex PCR reads with MiXCR, one row per CDR3 protein. This table has about 200,000 distinct CDR3 sequences, about 71% appearing once. No cell sorting was done before RNA was extracted from the tissue. The sequenced sample was lung tumor tissue. All receptors derive from a man in his fifties or sixties with non-small cell lung cancer.

Regarding this clonotype: No conserved phenylalanine or tryptophan is present at the end of the CDR3, so a read error is the likely explanation. The chain links TRBV29-1 to TRBJ1-1; a weak D match, TRBD1 (6 bases). The CDR3 runs to 13 residues. CDR1 SQVTM and CDR2 ANQGSEA come from the germline V gene. The CDR3 DNA is TGCAGCGTTGTTACAGGGAGGAACACTGAGGCTTTCTAT. This translates into CSVVTGRNTEAFY.

In regard to this clonotype: This likely comes from a read error, as the CDR3 has no conserved phenylalanine or tryptophan at its end. V and J are TRBV5-6 and TRBJ1-4; D is possibly TRBD1 (5 bases). Germline V gene data show CDR1 as SGHDT and CDR2 as YYEEEE. The CDR3 sequence is 15 residues long. DNA of the CDR3: TGTCCCAGCAGCTTCCAGGGTGCAACTAATGAAAAACTGTTTATT. Its protein product is CPSSFQGATNEKLFI.

Notes on this clonotype: The junction does not match germline at one end; this may be a read error. V gene TRBV5-6 combines with J gene TRBJ1-1; D remains unclear. Germline-derived CDR1 and CDR2 are SGHDT and YYEEEE. CDR3 size: 11 residues. The DNA for the CDR3 is TGTGCCAGCAGCTTGTACACTGAAACTTTCTTT. This codes for CASSLYTETFF.

V is TRBV6-6 and J is TRBJ2-7, with TRBD2 identical over 7 bases. Germline loops: CDR1 MNHNY, CDR2 SVGAGI (reference sequence). CDR3 size: 14 residues. Trimming removed 8 bases from V and 2 bases from J; junction bases left unmatched: 9. The DNA of the CDR3 is TGTGCCAGCGGAGGCGGGAGTCACCCCTACGAGCAGTACTTC. Translating it yields CASGGGSHPYEQYF.

This chain uses TRBV6-5 with TRBJ2-7, with 10 bases matching TRBD2. The CDR3 totals 16 residues. CDR1 is MNHEY, CDR2 SVGAGI, per germline. J was trimmed by 6 bases and V by 6 bases; bases with no gene match: 14. The DNA of the CDR3 is TGTGCCAGCAGAATCAGACTAGCGGGCGGATGGGGCGAGCAGTACTTC. It specifies CASRIRLAGGWGEQYF.

J is TRBJ2-2 and V is TRBV12-5; 7 bases are a match to TRBD2. CDR1 and CDR2 from the germline V gene are LGHNT and FRNRAP. With 5 bases clipped from V and 9 bases from J, the junction kept 6 bases outside the gene matches. The CDR3 loop spans 13 amino acids. The CDR3, as DNA: TGTGCTAGTGGTGGGGGGGTAGCCTGGGAGCTGTTTTTT. As protein: CASGGGVAWELFF.

Many counts were recorded for this clonotype. V usage is TRBV11-2 and J usage is TRBJ1-1, with D perhaps matching TRBD1 (6 bases). Germline V gives CDR1 SGHAT, CDR2 FQNNGV. The V end was cut by 1 base, the J end by 1 base, with 10 bases between. There are 15 residues in the CDR3. The CDR3 region is CASSLVGTTNTEAFF. The CDR3 region has the DNA TGTGCCAGCAGCTTAGTCGGGACAACGAACACTGAAGCTTTCTTT.

Turning to this clonotype: A much more abundant neighbour one base away suggests this may be a read error. The CDR3 sequence is CASSQGQGDTGELLF. The CDR3 DNA reads TGTGCCAGCAGCCAAGGTCAGGGGGACACCGGGGAGCTGCTTTTT. The rearrangement joins TRBV4-2 to TRBJ2-2, with 7 bases matching TRBD1. This CDR3 spans 15 amino acids. Germline V gene lookup returns CDR1 LGHNA and CDR2 YNFKEQ.

A note on this clonotype: A junction boundary mismatches the germline segment, possibly from a read error. The chain carries TRBV11-2 and TRBJ1-2, with D perhaps TRBD1 (5 bases). The CDR3 loop spans 15 amino acids. The V gene's germline CDR1 is SGHAT and CDR2 FQNNGV. CDR3 DNA sequence: TGTGCCAGCAGCTTAGCTATGGGACGTTATTATGGATACACCTTC. This codes for CASSLAMGRYYGYTF.

As to this clonotype: A read error may be the cause here, since a much bigger clone is one base away. The V and J genes are TRBV20-1 and TRBJ2-3; D is possibly TRBD1 (6 bases). The germline gives CDR1 DFQATT, CDR2 SNEGSKA (reference sequence). This CDR3 comprises 14 residues. The DNA for the CDR3 is TGCGGTGCCAAAGATCAGGGGAGCACAGATACGCAGTATTTT. Protein sequence: CGAKDQGSTDTQYF.

This clonotype was seen just once. The germline gene is not matched at one end of the junction; a read error may be the cause. The V and J genes are TRBV12-3 or TRBV12-4 and TRBJ2-1; 7 bases match TRBD2. The CDR3 has 15 residues. CDR3 DNA sequence: TGTGCCAGGAGTTCCCGGGACTACTCCTACAATGAGCAGTTATTC. It encodes CARSSRDYSYNEQLF.

J is TRBJ2-7 and V is TRBV24-1; 7 nucleotides line up with TRBD1. Germline assignment: CDR1 KGHDR and CDR2 SFDVKD. The J segment lost 3 bases and the V segment lost 6 bases, leaving 7 bases of the junction unmatched. The CDR3 covers 14 residues. This CDR3 is CATSHGWDSYEQYF. The CDR3 coding sequence is TGTGCCACCAGTCACGGTTGGGACAGCTACGAGCAGTACTTC.

V and J are TRBV6-1 and TRBJ2-5, with a weak D call TRBD2 (5 bases). The germline gives CDR1 MNHNS, CDR2 SASEGT. CDR3 length: 15 amino acids. Trimming cost V 3 bases and J 5 bases, with 16 bases left between them. CDR3 sequence reads: CASSDQSSSHETQYF. CDR3 nucleotide sequence: TGTGCCAGCAGTGACCAGTCTAGCAGCCATGAGACCCAGTACTTC.

With respect to this clonotype: No conserved phenylalanine or tryptophan is present at the end of the CDR3, so a read error is the likely explanation. J is TRBJ2-3 and V is TRBV6-6; TRBD2 matches 13 bases. The CDR3 has 14 residues. The V gene end was trimmed by 6 bases and the J gene end by 4 bases; junction bases not matched to a gene: 1. Germline V gene sequence: CDR1 MNHNY, CDR2 SVGAGI (reference sequence). As DNA, the CDR3 is TGTGCCAGCAGCGGACTAGCGGGAGCAGATACGCAGTATTCT. It codes for CASSGLAGADTQYS.

This chain joins TRBV7-2 and TRBJ2-3; 9 bases match TRBD2. Germline loops: CDR1 SGHTA, CDR2 FQGNSA. CDR3 length equals 17 residues. Trimming at V came to 1 base and at J to 4 bases, leaving 9 bases not matched to a gene. CDR3 nucleotide sequence: TGTGCCAGCAGCTTAGGGGTTCTGGCGGGGGGGTCAGATACGCAGTATTTT. Its translation: CASSLGVLAGGSDTQYF.

As for this clonotype: The junction departs from germline at one end; a sequencing error may be responsible. The CDR3: CASREDREWTLADMQYF. The CDR3 coding sequence is TGTGCCAGCAGGGAGGACAGGGAGTGGACGCTGGCAGATATGCAGTATTTT. The genes are TRBV6-1 and TRBJ2-3; TRBD1 aligns across 8 bases. Germline V gene sequence: CDR1 MNHNS, CDR2 SASEGT. CDR3 length: 17 residues.

CDR3 residues: CSALNRETEKLFF. CDR3 nucleotides: TGCAGTGCTCTCAACAGGGAAACTGAAAAACTGTTTTTT. This chain connects TRBV20-1 to TRBJ1-4; maybe TRBD1 (6 bases). Germline V gene lookup returns CDR1 DFQATT and CDR2 SNEGSKA (reference sequence). The CDR3 sequence is 13 residues long. With 5 bases removed from V and 7 bases from J, the gap between germline ends came to 14 bases.

The genes are TRBV18 and TRBJ1-4; D call uncertain. Looked up from germline, CDR1 is KGHSH and CDR2 is LQKENI. The CDR3 contains 12 residues. The V end lost 9 bases, the J end lost 7 bases, and 12 bases lay between the germline ends. CDR3 sequence: CARSTGSEKLFF. In nucleotides, the CDR3 is TGTGCCAGATCAACGGGGAGTGAAAAACTGTTTTTT. Combining the CDR3 with reference TRBV18 and TRBJ1-4 gives the whole variable domain NAGVMQNPRHLVRRRGQEARLRCSPMKGHSHVYWYRQLPEEGLKFMVYLQKENIIDESGMPKERFSAEFPKEGPSILRIQQVVRGDSAAYFCARSTGSEKLFFGSGTQLSVL.

This sequence joins TRBV20-1 and TRBJ2-2; 12 bases fit TRBD2. The trim removed 4 bases at V and 3 bases at J, leaving 6 bases unmatched. The length of the CDR3 is 16 residues. Germline V lookup: CDR1 DFQATT, CDR2 SNEGSKA (reference sequence). CDR3 in DNA: TGCAGTGCTATAGATTCTAGCGGGGGGGACACCGGGGAGCTGTTTTTT. Residues: CSAIDSSGGDTGELFF.

Details on this clonotype: A read error may be the cause here, since a much bigger clone is one base away. This chain uses TRBV5-6 with TRBJ1-1, with D possibly TRBD1 on 5 matching bases. The germline V gene encodes CDR1 SGHDT and CDR2 YYEEEE. This CDR3 spans 12 amino acids. CDR3 sequence: CTSSSGRDLAFF. For the CDR3, the DNA is TGTACCAGCAGCTCCGGCCGGGACCTGGCTTTCTTT.

This clonotype was found many times. The rearrangement uses TRBV6-5 and TRBJ1-1; D not resolved. V shed 6 bases and J shed 0 bases, with 11 bases lying between them. Germline CDR1 reads MNHEY; CDR2 reads SVGAGI. The CDR3 is made up of 14 amino acids. The DNA for the CDR3 is TGTGCCAGCAGGAGGGCCTCCATGAACACTGAAGCTTTCTTT. It encodes CASRRASMNTEAFF.

In its sample, this clonotype was seen many times. This chain connects TRBV20-1 to TRBJ2-5; D unresolved. Per germline, CDR1 DFQATT and CDR2 SNEGSKA (reference sequence). With 0 bases removed from V and 4 bases from J, the gap between germline ends came to 24 bases. The CDR3 consists of 18 residues. The CDR3 loop reads CSARDLTSRLVKLETQYF. The DNA for the CDR3 is TGCAGTGCTAGAGATCTAACTTCTCGATTAGTCAAGCTAGAGACCCAGTACTTC.

In the case of this clonotype: This may be a read error, as it is one base from a much larger clone. The chain combines TRBV6-2 or TRBV6-3 with TRBJ2-3, with D possibly being TRBD2 (6 bases). Germline loops: CDR1 MNHEY, CDR2 SVGEGT. This CDR3 has 15 residues. V shed 10 bases and J shed 4 bases, with 21 bases lying between them. CDR3 nucleotide sequence: TGTGCCACCCTTACGCTGAGGGAGGTATCAGATACGCAGTATTTT. This encodes CATLTLREVSDTQYF.

Comments on this clonotype: One junction end does not reproduce the germline sequence, and a read error may be involved. J is TRBJ2-7 and V is TRBV11-1; 7 bases agree with TRBD1. Per the germline V gene, CDR1 is SGHAT and CDR2 is FQDESV (reference sequence). There are 15 residues in the CDR3. DNA of the CDR3: TGTACCAGCAGCCCCTCAGAGAGGGGGCCATACGAGCACTACTTC. This translates into CTSSPSERGPYEHYF.

This clonotype turned up a few times. A read error may explain this, as a much larger clone is one base away. This chain uses TRBV5-8 with TRBJ2-7; D ambiguous. The germline CDR1 and CDR2 sequences are SGHTS and YDEGEE. The CDR3 has 9 amino acids. The CDR3 region has the DNA TGTGCCAGCGGCTTTAAGCAGTACTTC. Amino acids: CASGFKQYF.

About this clonotype itself: The junction differs from germline at one of its ends, possibly a read error. The chain employs TRBV20-1 and TRBJ2-7; the D gene could be TRBD1 or TRBD2 (6 bases each). This CDR3 comprises 14 residues. CDR1 is DFQATT, CDR2 SNEGSKA, per germline (reference sequence). The CDR3 DNA reads as TGCAGTGCTGGGGGCGAAGGGGGGCGGTACGAGCAGTGCTTC. The encoded protein is CSAGGEGGRYEQCF.